This T cell receptor (beta chain) originates from a study of blood T cell repertoires in COVID-19 (dated by TCRdb to the early 2020s). Regarding the complete study: Collaborator samples came from the United States, Italy and Spain and covered acute and convalescent phases of COVID-19. The material from the prospective study consisted of cDNA or gDNA derived from T cells, B-cell-depleted T cells, or PBMCs. The dataset comprised deeply sampled blood TCRbeta repertoires from subjects exposed to, actively infected with, or recovered from COVID-19. A freely available public database, intended as a resource for researchers studying the immune response to SARS-CoV-2, is where the repertoires were released. Samples came from the ongoing ImmuneRACE study (first 160 participants) plus 1,254 subjects from 6 global collaborators. Sample metadata almost always included a de-identified subject ID, COVID-19 status, age in years and sex. Where available, HLA class I and class II types were obtained from metadata supplied by the sample provider rather than from assay-based typing.

Paper-wide results and their limitations: The amount of clinical and demographic metadata varied by source and participant and was provided uncurated.

The germline V gene supplies CDR1 MNHEY and CDR2 SVGAGI. The cysteine opens and the phenylalanine closes a CDR3 of 14 amino acids. The retained sequence is limited to the CDR3, 42 bases, with the frame set at the first base. Germline trimming amounts to 5 bases on V and 4 bases on J, with 2 as the count of junction bases outside the gene matches. One collaborating source in Seattle enrolled patients during active infection and followed them longitudinally through the course of disease. Each collaborating institution followed its own protocols to collect whole blood in K2EDTA tubes. For TCRbeta analysis, collaborators shipped samples as frozen whole blood, isolated PBMCs, or DNA extracted from either of those sample types. Turning to this clone: Its specific antigen is unknown. Base qualities are missing; no much larger clone stands one base away. This sample also contains other DNA sequences that code for the same CDR3.

The immunoSEQ Assay, a bias-controlled multiplex PCR, was used to amplify TCRbeta CDR3 regions from genomic DNA. Under the source paper's analysis protocol: Nucleated cell counts per sample were estimated from amplification of reference gene primers within the assay. To quantify the absolute abundance of each unique TCRbeta CDR3 rearrangement, sequence reads were collapsed and filtered. For each sample, productive Simpson clonality was calculated by taking the square root of Simpson's diversity index across productive rearrangements. TCRdb retrieved this table from immuneACCESS and kept in-frame rearrangements only. Not all clones are present; in checked studies, unresolved V genes account for under half, and no reason is known for the remainder. V, J and clone size reflect that table, while D and trimming were determined from the DNA. The sample records 60,000 to 80,000 clones, 75% to 90% of which are singletons. The ten largest account for roughly 13% of the sample.

The clonotype originates from a man over 45 with COVID-19, enrolled during active disease. The sequenced sample was peripheral blood. The chain uses TRBV6-5 and TRBJ1-5; 10 central bases correspond to TRBD1. Here is the DNA: TGTGCCAGCAGTCGGGGACAGGGGAATCAGCCCCAGCATTTT. It specifies CASSRGQGNQPQHF.